This TCR beta chain was captured in a study of vaccination and CD4 T cells after COVID-19. About the research overall: As a positive control, some control cultures were given a CEFX pool, while others were given an HIV-1 Nef pool or no peptide.

A few counts support this clonotype. Its antigen is undetermined. The treatment denotes: 10-day PBMC culture with coronavirus spike peptide pools or control peptides (ViraFEST assay). Sequencing of DNA taken from cultured CD4+ T cells relied on the Oncomine TCR Beta short-read assay. TCRdb re-analysed the PCR reads in MiXCR, keeping a single row per CDR3 protein. The table has roughly 18,000 distinct CDR3 sequences, roughly 78% seen once; the top ten hold roughly 15%. Trimming shortened V by 0 bases and J by 5 bases, and 16 bases separated the two germline ends. Germline V lookup: CDR1 DFQATT, CDR2 SNEGSKA (reference sequence). CDR3 length: 15 amino acids.

The chain combines TRBV20-1 with TRBJ2-5; D is perhaps TRBD1 or TRBD2 (6 bases each). This clonotype was obtained from a human donor who received a COVID-19 vaccine. Specimen: CD4+ T cells from blood, cultured in vitro, collected after SARS-CoV-2 vaccination. Here the CDR3 DNA reads TGCAGTGCTAGAGATGGGGGGCTAGCGCTGGAGACCCAGTACTTC. The encoded protein is CSARDGGLALETQYF.